This T cell receptor (beta chain) was recovered during a study of blood T cells in healthy people across ages. As for the study in general: About one barcoded beta molecule per two T cells was captured by template switching.

Total RNA was extracted at no less than 5 micrograms per sample. This clonotype occurred once. With a J-beta primer mix and a sample-barcoded 5' primer, a second PCR ran about 7 to 12 cycles. The authors tagged each cDNA molecule using a template-switch adaptor with 12 random nucleotides. Via MiXCR, TCRdb re-called the 5' RACE reads, giving one row per CDR3 protein. The sample includes about 1.4 million distinct CDR3 sequences, roughly 60% of them seen just once. This TCR came from a man between 18 and 29 years old in good health. The material sequenced was blood.

The DNA for the CDR3 is TGCGCCAGCAGCGTACAGGACAGCCCGGGCACCGGGGAGCTGTTTTTT. Its translation: CASSVQDSPGTGELFF. The rearrangement joins TRBV5-1 to TRBJ2-2, with D perhaps matching TRBD1 (6 bases). CDR3 length equals 16 residues. In germline, CDR1 is SGHRS, CDR2 YFSETQ. With 4 bases removed from V and 4 bases from J, the gap between germline ends came to 17 bases.